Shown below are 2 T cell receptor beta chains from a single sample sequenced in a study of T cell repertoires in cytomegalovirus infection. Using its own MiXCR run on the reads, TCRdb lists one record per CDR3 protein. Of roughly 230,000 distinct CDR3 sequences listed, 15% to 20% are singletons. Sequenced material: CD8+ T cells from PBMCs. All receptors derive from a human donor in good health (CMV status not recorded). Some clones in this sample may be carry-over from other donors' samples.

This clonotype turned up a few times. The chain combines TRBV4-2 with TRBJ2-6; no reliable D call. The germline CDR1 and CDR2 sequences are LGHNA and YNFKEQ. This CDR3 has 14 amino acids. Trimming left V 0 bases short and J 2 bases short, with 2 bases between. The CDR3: CASSQDTGANVLTF. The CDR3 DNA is TGTGCCAGCAGCCAAGATACTGGGGCCAACGTCCTGACTTTC.

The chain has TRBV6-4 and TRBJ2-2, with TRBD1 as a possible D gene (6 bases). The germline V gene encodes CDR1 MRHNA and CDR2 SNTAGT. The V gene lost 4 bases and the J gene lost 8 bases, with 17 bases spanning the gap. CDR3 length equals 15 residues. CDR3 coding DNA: TGTGCCAGCAGTGTGTTTGCAGGGGACCAAGGGGAGCTGTTTTTT. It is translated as CASSVFAGDQGELFF.